This T cell receptor (beta chain) originates from a study of blood T cell repertoires in COVID-19. Germline V gene sequence: CDR1 SGDLS, CDR2 YYNGEE. Trimming removed 0 bases from V and 4 bases from J; junction bases left unmatched: 2. The CDR3 sequence is 15 residues long. Original processing notes: Scientists estimated how many nucleated cells there were by amplifying reference gene primers. The data were produced by immunoSEQ multiplex PCR, yet TCRdb's version contains in-frame clones alone and is incomplete. That table furnishes V, J and clone size, whereas the DNA furnished D and trimming. Of 150,000 to 200,000 clones listed, 90% are singletons.

The clonotype comes from a man aged 55 to 69 with active or convalescent COVID-19. This chain uses TRBV9 with TRBJ1-5; 9 bases map to TRBD1. The sequenced sample was peripheral blood. The CDR3 loop is CASSVGGQGNQPQHF. The CDR3, as DNA: TGTGCCAGCAGCGTAGGCGGACAGGGGAATCAGCCCCAGCATTTT.